This T cell receptor beta chain originates from a study of T cell responses to AZD1222 COVID-19 vaccine. Overall study results and limits: Dominant CD4 TCR responses targeted spike regions 160-218 and 743-854. The donors showed a predominance of white British ancestry and of females, with possible underestimation of clonal diversity. Baseline seropositivity occurred in only 5 to 7 AZD1222 recipients.

Second-dose groups at about 4 or about 12 weeks were pooled. The V gene's germline CDR1 is MGHDK and CDR2 SYGVNS. V shed 4 bases and J shed 3 bases, with 12 bases lying between them. CDR3 size: 14 residues. Here immunoSEQ multiplex PCR was the method, and the copy in TCRdb shows in-frame clones only, minus some. Here the sample spans approximately 140,000 clones, 90% being singletons. On this clone: Its antigen is undetermined.

The specimen was peripheral blood, collected 28 days after the second AZD1222 dose. The TCR was taken from an adult who received the AZD1222 COVID-19 vaccine. The chain has TRBV25-1 and TRBJ2-5; possibly TRBD1 for D (7 bases). The CDR3 DNA reads as TGTGCCAGCAGTGGGCCCAGGGGGGAAGAGACCCAGTACTTC. Translated: CASSGPRGEETQYF.